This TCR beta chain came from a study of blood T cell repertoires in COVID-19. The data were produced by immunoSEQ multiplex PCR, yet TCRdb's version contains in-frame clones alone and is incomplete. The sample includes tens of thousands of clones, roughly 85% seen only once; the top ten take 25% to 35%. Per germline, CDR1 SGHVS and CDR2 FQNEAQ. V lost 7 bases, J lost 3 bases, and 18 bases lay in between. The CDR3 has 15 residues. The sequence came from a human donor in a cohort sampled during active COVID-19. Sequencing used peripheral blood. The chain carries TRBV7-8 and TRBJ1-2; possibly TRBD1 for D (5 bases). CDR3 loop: CASTSGRGWDYGYTF. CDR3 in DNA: TGTGCCAGCACCTCGGGGAGGGGCTGGGACTATGGCTACACCTTC.